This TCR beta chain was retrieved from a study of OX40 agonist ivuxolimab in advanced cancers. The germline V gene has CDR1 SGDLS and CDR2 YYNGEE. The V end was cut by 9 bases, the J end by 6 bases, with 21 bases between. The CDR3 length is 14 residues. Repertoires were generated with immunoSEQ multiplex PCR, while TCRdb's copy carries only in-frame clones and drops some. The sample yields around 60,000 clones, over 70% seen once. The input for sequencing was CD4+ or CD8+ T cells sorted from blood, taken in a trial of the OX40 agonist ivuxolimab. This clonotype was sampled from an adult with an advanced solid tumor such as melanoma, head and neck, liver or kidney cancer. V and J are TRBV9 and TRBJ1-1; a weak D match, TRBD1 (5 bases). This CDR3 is CAKDWGSVWSEAFF. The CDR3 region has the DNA TGTGCCAAGGATTGGGGGTCGGTTTGGTCTGAAGCTTTCTTT.